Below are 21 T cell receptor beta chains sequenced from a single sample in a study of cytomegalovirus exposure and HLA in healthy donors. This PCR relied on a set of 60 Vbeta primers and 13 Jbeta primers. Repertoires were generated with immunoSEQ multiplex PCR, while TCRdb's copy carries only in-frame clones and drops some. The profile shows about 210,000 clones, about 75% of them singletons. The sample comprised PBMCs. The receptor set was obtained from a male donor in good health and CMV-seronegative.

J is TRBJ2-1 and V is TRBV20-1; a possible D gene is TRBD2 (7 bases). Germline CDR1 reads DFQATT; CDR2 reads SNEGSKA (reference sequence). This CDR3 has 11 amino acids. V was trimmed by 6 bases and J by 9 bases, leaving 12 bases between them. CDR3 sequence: CSARGGGEQFF. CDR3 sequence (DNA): TGCAGTGCCCGAGGGGGGGGTGAGCAGTTCTTC.

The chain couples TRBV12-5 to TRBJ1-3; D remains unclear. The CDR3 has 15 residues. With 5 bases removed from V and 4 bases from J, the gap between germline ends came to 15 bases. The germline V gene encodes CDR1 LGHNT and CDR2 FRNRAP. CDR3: CASGLQDWVGNTIYF. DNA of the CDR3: TGTGCTAGTGGTCTCCAAGACTGGGTCGGAAACACCATATATTTT.

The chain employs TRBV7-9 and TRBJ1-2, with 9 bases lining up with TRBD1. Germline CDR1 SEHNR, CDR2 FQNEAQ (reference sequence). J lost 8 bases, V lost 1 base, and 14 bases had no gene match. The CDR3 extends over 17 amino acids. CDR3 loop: CASSLVSGTGTGNGYTF. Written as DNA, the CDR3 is TGTGCCAGCAGCTTAGTATCAGGGACCGGGACAGGGAACGGCTACACCTTC.

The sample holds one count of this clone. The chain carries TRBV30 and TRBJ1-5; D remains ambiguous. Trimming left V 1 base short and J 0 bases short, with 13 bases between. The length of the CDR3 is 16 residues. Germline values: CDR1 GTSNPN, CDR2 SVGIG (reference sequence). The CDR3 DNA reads TGTGCCTGGAGTGGACCGGGGTGGGGTAGCAATCAGCCCCAGCATTTT. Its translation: CAWSGPGWGSNQPQHF.

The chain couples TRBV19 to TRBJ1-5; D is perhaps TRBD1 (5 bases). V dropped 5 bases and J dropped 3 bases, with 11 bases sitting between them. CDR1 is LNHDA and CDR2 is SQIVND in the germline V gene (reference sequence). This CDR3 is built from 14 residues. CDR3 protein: CASSVQDYNQPQHF. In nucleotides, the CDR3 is TGTGCCAGTAGTGTACAGGATTACAATCAGCCCCAGCATTTT. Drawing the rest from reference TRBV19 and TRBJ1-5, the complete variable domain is DGGITQSPKYLFRKEGQNVTLSCEQNLNHDAMYWYRQDPGQGLRLIYYSQIVNDFQKGDIAEGYSVSREKKESFPLTVTSAQKNPTAFYLCASSVQDYNQPQHFGDGTRLSIL.

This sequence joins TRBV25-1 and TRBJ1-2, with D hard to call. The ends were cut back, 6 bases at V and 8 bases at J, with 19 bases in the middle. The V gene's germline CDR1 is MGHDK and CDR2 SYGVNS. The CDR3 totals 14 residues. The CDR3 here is CASSVGAPKGGYTF. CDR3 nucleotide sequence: TGTGCCAGCAGCGTGGGAGCCCCAAAGGGCGGCTACACCTTC.

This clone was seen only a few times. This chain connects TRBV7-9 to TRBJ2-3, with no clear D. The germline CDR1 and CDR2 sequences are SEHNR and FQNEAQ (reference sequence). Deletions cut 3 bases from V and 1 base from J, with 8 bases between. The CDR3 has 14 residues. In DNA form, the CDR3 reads TGTGCCAGCAGCTTCGTTTTAGGCACAGATACGCAGTATTTT. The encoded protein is CASSFVLGTDTQYF.

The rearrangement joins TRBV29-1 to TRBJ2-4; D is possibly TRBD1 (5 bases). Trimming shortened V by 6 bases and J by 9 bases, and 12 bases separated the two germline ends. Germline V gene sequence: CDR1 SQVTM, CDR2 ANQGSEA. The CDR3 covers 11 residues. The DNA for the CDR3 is TGCAGCGTAGGGGTAACAGGCATTCAGTACTTC. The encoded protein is CSVGVTGIQYF.

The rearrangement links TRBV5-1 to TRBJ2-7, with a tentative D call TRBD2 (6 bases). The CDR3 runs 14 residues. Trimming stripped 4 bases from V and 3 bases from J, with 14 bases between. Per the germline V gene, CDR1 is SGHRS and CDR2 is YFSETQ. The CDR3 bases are TGCGCCAGCAGCCCGGAGGGGCAGCTCTACGAGCAGTACTTC. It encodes CASSPEGQLYEQYF.

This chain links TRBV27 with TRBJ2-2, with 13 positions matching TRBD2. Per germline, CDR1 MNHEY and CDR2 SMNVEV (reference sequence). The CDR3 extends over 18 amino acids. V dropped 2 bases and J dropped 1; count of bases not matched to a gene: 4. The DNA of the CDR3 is TGTGCCAGCAGTTTAAGGGGACTAGCGGGAAGGAACACCGGGGAGCTGTTTTTT. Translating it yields CASSLRGLAGRNTGELFF.

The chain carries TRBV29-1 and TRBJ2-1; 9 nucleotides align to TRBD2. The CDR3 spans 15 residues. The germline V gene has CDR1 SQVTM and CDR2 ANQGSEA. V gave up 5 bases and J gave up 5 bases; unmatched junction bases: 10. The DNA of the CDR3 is TGCAGCGTTCTGGGCCCAAGCGGGAGGAACAATGAGCAGTTCTTC. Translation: CSVLGPSGRNNEQFF.

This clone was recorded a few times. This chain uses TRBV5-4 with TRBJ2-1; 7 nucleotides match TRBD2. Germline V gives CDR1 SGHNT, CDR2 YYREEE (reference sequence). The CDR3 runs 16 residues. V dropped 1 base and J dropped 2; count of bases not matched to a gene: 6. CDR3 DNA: TGTGCCAGCAGCTTGTTTTATGGGACTACCTACAATGAGCAGTTCTTC. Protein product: CASSLFYGTTYNEQFF. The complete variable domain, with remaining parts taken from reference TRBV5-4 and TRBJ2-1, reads ETGVTQSPTHLIKTRGQQVTLRCSSQSGHNTVSWYQQALGQGPQFIFQYYREEENGRGNFPPRFSGLQFPNYSSELNVNALELDDSALYLCASSLFYGTTYNEQFFGPGTRLTVL.

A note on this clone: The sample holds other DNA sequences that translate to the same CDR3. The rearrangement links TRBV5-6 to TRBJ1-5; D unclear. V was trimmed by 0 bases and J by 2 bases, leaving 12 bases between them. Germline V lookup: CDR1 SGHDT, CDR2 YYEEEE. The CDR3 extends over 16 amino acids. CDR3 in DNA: TGTGCCAGCAGCTTGGGGGCGGGAGCCGGCAATCAGCCCCAGCATTTT. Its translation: CASSLGAGAGNQPQHF.

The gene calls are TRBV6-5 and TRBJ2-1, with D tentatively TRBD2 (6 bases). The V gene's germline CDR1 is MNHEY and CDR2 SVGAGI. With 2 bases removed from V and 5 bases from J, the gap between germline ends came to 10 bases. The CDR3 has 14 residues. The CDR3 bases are TGTGCCAGCAGTTACGGCCTAGCGAACAATGAGCAGTTCTTC. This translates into CASSYGLANNEQFF.

The CDR3 DNA reads TGTGCCAGCAGTGAAAAATTAGCGCCGGCCGAGCAGTTCTTC. It encodes CASSEKLAPAEQFF. This chain uses TRBV6-1 with TRBJ2-1; a weak D match, TRBD2 (5 bases). The germline CDR1 and CDR2 sequences are MNHNS and SASEGT. The germline V and J ends were trimmed by 2 bases and 10 bases, with 15 bases remaining between them. The CDR3 runs 14 residues.

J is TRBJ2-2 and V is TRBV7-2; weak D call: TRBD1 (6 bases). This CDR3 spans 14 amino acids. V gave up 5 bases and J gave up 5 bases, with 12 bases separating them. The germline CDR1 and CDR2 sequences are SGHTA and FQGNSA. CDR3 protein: CASSQQGSTGELFF. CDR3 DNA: TGTGCCAGCAGCCAACAGGGTTCGACCGGGGAGCTGTTTTTT.

CDR3 in amino acids: CASGQSAGRGQQFF. The CDR3 nucleotides read TGTGCCAGCGGTCAAAGCGCGGGAAGGGGCCAGCAGTTCTTC. The genes are TRBV27 and TRBJ2-1; maybe TRBD2 (6 bases). V was cut by 8 bases and J by 11 bases, with 22 bases left in between. This CDR3 spans 14 amino acids. CDR1 MNHEY and CDR2 SMNVEV come from the germline V gene (reference sequence).

The DNA for the CDR3 is TGCGCCAGCAGCAAAGGGACAGAATCTGGAAACACCATATATTTT. It specifies CASSKGTESGNTIYF. This chain joins TRBV5-1 and TRBJ1-3, with 7 bases aligning to TRBD1. The length of the CDR3 is 15 residues. Looked up from germline, CDR1 is SGHRS and CDR2 is YFSETQ. Trimming took 4 bases from V and 1 from J; bases not matched to a gene: 5.

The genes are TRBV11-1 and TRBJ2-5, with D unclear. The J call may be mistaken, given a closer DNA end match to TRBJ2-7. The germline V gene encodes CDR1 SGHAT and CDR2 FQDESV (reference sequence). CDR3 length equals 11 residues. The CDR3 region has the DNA TGTGCCAGCAGCTTAACCTACGAGCAGTACTTC. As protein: CASSLTYEQYF.

Here the CDR3 reads CASSFWDRVSNYGYTF. DNA for the CDR3: TGTGCCAGCAGCTTTTGGGACAGGGTATCTAACTATGGCTACACCTTC. The chain carries TRBV11-2 and TRBJ1-2; 9 nucleotides line up with TRBD1. The CDR3 extends over 16 amino acids. V lost 3 bases and J lost 0; bases outside the gene matches: 5. Per the germline V gene, CDR1 is SGHAT and CDR2 is FQNNGV.

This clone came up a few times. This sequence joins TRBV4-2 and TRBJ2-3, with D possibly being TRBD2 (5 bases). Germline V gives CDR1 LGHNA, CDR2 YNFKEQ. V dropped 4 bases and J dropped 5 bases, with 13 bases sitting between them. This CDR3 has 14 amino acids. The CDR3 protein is CASSPLLRGDTQYF. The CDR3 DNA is TGTGCCAGCAGCCCCCTACTTCGGGGAGATACGCAGTATTTT.